This T cell receptor beta chain was recorded in a study of T cell responses to AZD1222 COVID-19 vaccine. Study conclusions and caveats: Only a handful of AZD1222 recipients were seropositive at baseline. Repertoires in all cases were sampled only once the peak T cell response had passed. Close to half of spike-specific TCRs reportedly recognize unmutated variant regions. Across spike, vaccine-associated CD4 TCRs were found, dominant at 160-218 and 743-854.

Remarks on this clone: Antigen: not known.

Germline V CDR1 and CDR2: SGHNT, YYREEE (reference sequence). Trimming took off 4 bases at V and 6 bases at J, with 10 bases between the two ends. The CDR3 extends over 12 amino acids. TCRdb's table, derived via immunoSEQ multiplex PCR, lists solely in-frame clones and lacks some. The sample shows around 90,000 clones, about 86% of them seen only once. Sample: peripheral blood, taken on day 0 of AZD1222 vaccination. The origin of this receptor is an adult in good health. The chain combines TRBV5-4 with TRBJ1-1; a possible D gene is TRBD1 (5 bases). The CDR3 here is CASSGGGPEAFF. CDR3 bases: TGTGCCAGCAGCGGGGGGGGACCTGAAGCTTTCTTT.